This T cell receptor (beta chain) was sequenced during a study of T cells in localized non-small cell lung cancer. This CDR3 is built from 16 residues. CDR1 SGHTA and CDR2 FQGNSA come from the germline V gene. Trimming removed 1 base at V and 2 bases at J, with 14 bases between. Overall study results and limits: In adjacent lung, a median roughly 58 of the top 100 tumor clones were found. Tumor showed lower T cell clonality than uninvolved adjacent lung, where it was highest.

Details on this clone: Its specificity is unknown.

Libraries were prepared by immunoSEQ multiplex PCR; TCRdb keeps only in-frame clonotypes and omits some of them. Of 15,000 to 20,000 clones in the sample, 90% were seen once. Sequenced here: peripheral blood mononuclear cells, sampled before any cancer treatment. The chain carries TRBV7-2 and TRBJ1-2; D is unclear. The TCR sequence derives from a woman aged 40-70 years with stage III lung adenocarcinoma. The CDR3: CASSLDLRVSNYGYTF. The CDR3 region has the DNA TGTGCCAGCAGCTTAGATTTGAGGGTTTCAAACTATGGCTACACCTTC.